One sample yielded the 26 T cell receptor beta chains listed below, sequenced in a study of sequential checkpoint blockade in melanoma. As for treatment: randomized to nivolumab then ipilimumab (arm A) or the reverse (arm B). TCRdb's table, derived via immunoSEQ multiplex PCR, lists solely in-frame clones and lacks some. The table has some 8,000 clones, about 88% seen once. The sequences come from CD8+ T cells sorted from blood (inferred from file names), collected from a patient given nivolumab and ipilimumab in sequence. The source is a human donor with melanoma.

A few counts support this clone. This CDR3 reads CASQGGVGIMNTEAFF. The CDR3 bases are TGCGCCAGCCAAGGGGGGGTAGGGATCATGAACACTGAAGCTTTCTTT. The chain joins TRBV10-2 to TRBJ1-1; TRBD1 is a possible D gene (6 bases). This CDR3 is 16 amino acids long. The germline V gene has CDR1 WSHSY and CDR2 SAAADI. Trimming took off 8 bases at V and 0 bases at J, with 19 bases between the two ends.

The chain carries TRBV11-2 and TRBJ2-7; 11 bases are shared with TRBD2. The germline V gene has CDR1 SGHAT and CDR2 FQNNGV. V lost 3 bases, J lost 2 bases, and 3 bases stayed unmatched. The CDR3 totals 15 residues. The CDR3 coding sequence is TGTGCCAGCAGCTTGACTAGCGGGACTGCCTACGAGCAGTACGTC. This translates into CASSLTSGTAYEQYV.

This rearrangement joins TRBV7-2 to TRBJ1-3; 8 nucleotides agree with TRBD1. Trimming took 1 base from V and 0 from J; bases not matched to a gene: 5. The CDR3 contains 17 residues. CDR1 and CDR2 (germline): SGHTA, FQGNSA. In nucleotides, the CDR3 is TGTGCCAGCAGCTTAGGGGGACAGGCATACTCTGGAAACACCATATATTTT. It encodes CASSLGGQAYSGNTIYF.

V is TRBV30 and J is TRBJ2-7; D might be TRBD2 (6 bases). Germline assignment: CDR1 GTSNPN and CDR2 SVGIG (reference sequence). Trimming stripped 8 bases from V and 3 bases from J, with 20 bases between. This CDR3 has 14 residues. The CDR3: CAVSGDRFGYEQYF. Written as DNA, the CDR3 is TGTGCCGTGTCGGGGGATCGATTCGGCTACGAGCAGTACTTC.

The chain has TRBV4-1 and TRBJ2-7; D call uncertain. V was cut by 0 bases and J by 3 bases, with 6 bases left in between. This CDR3 is built from 13 residues. CDR1 MGHRA and CDR2 YSYEKL come from the germline V gene. The CDR3 reads CASSQDPLYEQYF. The CDR3 bases are TGCGCCAGCAGCCAAGACCCCCTCTACGAGCAGTACTTC.

The rearrangement joins TRBV9 to TRBJ2-7; a weak D match, TRBD1 (6 bases). Trimming pared 0 bases from V and 5 bases from J, leaving 9 bases between. In germline, CDR1 is SGDLS, CDR2 YYNGEE. The CDR3 covers 13 residues. The CDR3 spells CASSVGQADEQYF. In DNA form, the CDR3 reads TGTGCCAGCAGCGTAGGACAGGCGGACGAGCAGTACTTC.

The chain employs TRBV7-2 and TRBJ1-4; 12 bases are a match to TRBD1. Looked up from germline, CDR1 is SGHTA and CDR2 is FQGNSA. CDR3 size: 19 residues. J was trimmed by 0 bases and V by 5 bases; bases with no gene match: 10. CDR3 bases: TGTGCCAGCAGCGCCCGTCGGGGGACAGGGGGCCCAACTAATGAAAAACTGTTTTTT. Its protein product is CASSARRGTGGPTNEKLFF.

This sequence joins TRBV27 and TRBJ2-7; D gene unclear. Deletions cut 8 bases from V and 2 bases from J, with 4 bases between. The CDR3 has 10 residues. Looked up from germline, CDR1 is MNHEY and CDR2 is SMNVEV (reference sequence). The CDR3 reads CASGTYEQYF. CDR3 nucleotides: TGTGCCAGCGGCACCTACGAGCAGTACTTC.

The rearrangement joins TRBV5-8 to TRBJ1-1, with 7 bases that match TRBD1. This CDR3 spans 12 amino acids. J lost 7 bases, V lost 4 bases, and 4 bases had no gene match. Per the germline V gene, CDR1 is SGHTS and CDR2 is YDEGEE. CDR3 sequence: CASSVGQDEAFF. In nucleotides, the CDR3 is TGTGCCAGCAGCGTAGGACAGGATGAAGCTTTCTTT.

The chain employs TRBV30 and TRBJ1-3; TRBD1 is a possible D gene (6 bases). From germline, CDR1 is GTSNPN and CDR2 SVGIG (reference sequence). V lost 2 bases, J lost 4 bases, and 9 bases lay in between. This CDR3 has 13 amino acids. The CDR3, as DNA: TGTGCCTGGAGTCGAGGGGGAGGAAACACCATATATTTT. Amino acids: CAWSRGGGNTIYF.

The CDR3 loop is CASSRGFSNQPQHF. As DNA, the CDR3 is TGTGCCAGCAGCAGGGGGTTTAGCAATCAGCCCCAGCATTTT. J is TRBJ1-5 and V is TRBV13; D possibly corresponds to TRBD1 (6 bases). V was trimmed by 5 bases and J by 0 bases, leaving 8 bases between them. Per the germline V gene, CDR1 is PRHDT and CDR2 is FYEKMQ (reference sequence). The CDR3 has 14 amino acids. The variable domain in full, with the rest retrieved from reference TRBV13 and TRBJ1-5, is AAGVIQSPRHLIKEKRETATLKCYPIPRHDTVYWYQQGPGQDPQFLISFYEKMQSDKGSIPDRFSAQQFSDYHSELNMSSLELGDSALYFCASSRGFSNQPQHFGDGTRLSIL.

This chain's CDR3 is CASSLVYGGNTGELFF. DNA for the CDR3: TGTGCCAGCAGCTTAGTATACGGAGGGAACACCGGGGAGCTGTTTTTT. The chain carries TRBV7-6 and TRBJ2-2; TRBD2 might be the D (5 bases). V was cut by 1 base and J by 1 base, with 10 bases left in between. Germline V gene sequence: CDR1 SGHVS, CDR2 FNYEAQ. The CDR3 loop spans 16 amino acids. The full variable domain, completed using reference TRBV7-6 and TRBJ2-2, is GAGVSQSPRYKVTKRGQDVALRCDPISGHVSLYWYRQALGQGPEFLTYFNYEAQQDKSGLPNDRFSAERPEGSISTLTIQRTEQRDSAMYRCASSLVYGGNTGELFFGEGSRLTVL.

This clone was seen only a few times. J is TRBJ2-7 and V is TRBV5-4, with 9 bases identical to TRBD1. J was trimmed by 5 bases and V by 0 bases; bases with no gene match: 3. This CDR3 comprises 14 residues. Germline loops: CDR1 SGHNT, CDR2 YYREEE (reference sequence). CDR3 in DNA: TGTGCCAGCAGCTTGGGACAGGGGGACAACGAGCAGTACTTC. This encodes CASSLGQGDNEQYF. The whole variable domain, filled in from reference TRBV5-4 and TRBJ2-7, reads ETGVTQSPTHLIKTRGQQVTLRCSSQSGHNTVSWYQQALGQGPQFIFQYYREEENGRGNFPPRFSGLQFPNYSSELNVNALELDDSALYLCASSLGQGDNEQYFGPGTRLTVT.

The rearrangement links TRBV5-1 to TRBJ2-7, with 7 bases that match TRBD1. The V gene's germline CDR1 is SGHRS and CDR2 YFSETQ. The CDR3 has 13 residues. V was pared by 2 bases and J by 2 bases, with 1 base of the junction left unmatched. CDR3 amino acids: CASSFDRAYEQYF. CDR3 in DNA: TGCGCCAGCAGCTTCGACAGGGCCTACGAGCAGTACTTC.

In DNA form, the CDR3 reads TGTGCCAGCTCACCCCCGGGGGACCCCTACGAGCAGTACTTC. This sequence encodes CASSPPGDPYEQYF. The V call is TRBV18, the J call TRBJ2-7; maybe TRBD2 (6 bases). Germline V CDR1 and CDR2: KGHSH, LQKENI. V gave up 3 bases and J gave up 2 bases, with 11 bases separating them. The CDR3 spans 14 residues.

CDR3 DNA sequence: TGTGCCAGCAGCGGTGGGGGACTGACCTCTCGGGAGCAGTACTTC. Its translation: CASSGGGLTSREQYF. The chain is built from TRBV9 and TRBJ2-7; D might be TRBD2 (6 bases). The V gene lost 3 bases and the J gene lost 7 bases, with 20 bases spanning the gap. Germline V CDR1 and CDR2: SGDLS, YYNGEE. The CDR3 sequence is 15 residues long.

This chain connects TRBV9 to TRBJ1-3, with D unresolved. The CDR3 totals 15 residues. V lost 0 bases to trimming and J lost 0 bases, with 7 bases between them. The germline CDR1 and CDR2 sequences are SGDLS and YYNGEE. Here the CDR3 DNA reads TGTGCCAGCAGCGTAGCTCCCGGCTCTGGAAACACCATATATTTT. The encoded protein is CASSVAPGSGNTIYF.

The chain recombines TRBV19 with TRBJ1-2; D possibly corresponds to TRBD1 (6 bases). The CDR3 is made up of 13 amino acids. Germline V gene lookup returns CDR1 LNHDA and CDR2 SQIVND (reference sequence). V dropped 6 bases and J dropped 2 bases, with 10 bases sitting between them. This chain's CDR3 is CASSLGTNYGYTF. The CDR3 DNA follows: TGTGCCAGTAGCTTAGGGACAAACTATGGCTACACCTTC. Complete variable domain (other parts from reference TRBV19 and TRBJ1-2): DGGITQSPKYLFRKEGQNVTLSCEQNLNHDAMYWYRQDPGQGLRLIYYSQIVNDFQKGDIAEGYSVSREKKESFPLTVTSAQKNPTAFYLCASSLGTNYGYTFGSGTRLTVV.

This sequence joins TRBV2 and TRBJ2-1; 9 nucleotides line up with TRBD1. The junction had 4 bases not matched to a gene; V was cut back by 1 base and J by 3 bases. CDR1 and CDR2 from the germline V gene are SNHLY and FYNNEI. This CDR3 is built from 16 residues. The CDR3 sequence: CASSEGGGQGYNEQFF. Here the CDR3 DNA reads TGTGCCAGCAGTGAAGGCGGGGGACAGGGCTACAATGAGCAGTTCTTC.

V gene TRBV27 combines with J gene TRBJ1-1, with D maybe TRBD1 (6 bases). Germline-derived CDR1 and CDR2 are MNHEY and SMNVEV (reference sequence). Trimming pared 2 bases from V and 2 bases from J, leaving 9 bases between. CDR3 size: 14 residues. DNA of the CDR3: TGTGCCAGCAGTTTAGCCAGGGGTAACACTGAAGCTTTCTTT. It specifies CASSLARGNTEAFF.

The chain recombines TRBV11-2 with TRBJ2-7; 7 bases are a match to TRBD2. J gave up 0 bases and V 6 bases, and 8 bases lay outside the gene matches. Germline CDR1 is SGHAT and CDR2 is FQNNGV. This CDR3 has 15 residues. In DNA, the CDR3 is TGTGCCAGCAGTAATAGCGGGTTGGTCTCCTACGAGCAGTACGTC. Translation: CASSNSGLVSYEQYV.

This clone has only a few counts. Written as DNA, the CDR3 is TGTGCCATACCCGACGGAGCAACTAATGAAAAACTGTTTTTT. Residues: CAIPDGATNEKLFF. J is TRBJ1-4 and V is TRBV5-8; no clear D. V lost 9 bases, J lost 0 bases, and 12 bases lay in between. Germline CDR1 SGHTS, CDR2 YDEGEE. There are 14 residues in the CDR3.

This chain links TRBV5-1 with TRBJ2-7; 10 bases agree with TRBD2. The CDR3 spans 17 residues. The germline V gene has CDR1 SGHRS and CDR2 YFSETQ. Unmatched junction bases numbered 10, after V lost 3 bases and J lost 1 base. The CDR3 loop is CASSSSGSFQISYEQYF. CDR3 bases: TGCGCCAGCAGCTCTAGCGGGAGCTTCCAGATTTCCTACGAGCAGTACTTC.

CDR3 sequence reads: CASSQSNFGRDYGYTF. CDR3 bases: TGCGCCAGCAGTCAATCTAACTTCGGGAGGGACTATGGCTACACCTTC. V and J are TRBV23-1 and TRBJ1-2, with no clear D. TRBV23-1 belongs to the ORF category, with a function that is uncertain. The V end was cut by 0 bases, the J end by 3 bases, with 14 bases between. The CDR3 is 16 residues long.

Notes on this clone: One end of the junction is discordant with germline, which a read error may explain. V and J are TRBV5-4 and TRBJ1-1; a weak D match, TRBD1 (6 bases). This CDR3 has 14 residues. The germline CDR1 and CDR2 sequences are SGHNT and YYREEE (reference sequence). CDR3 residues: CASSFRGGGTKAFF. As DNA, the CDR3 is TGTGCCAGCAGCTTTAGGGGGGGTGGCACTAAAGCTTTCTTT.

The gene calls are TRBV9 and TRBJ2-7, with a weak D call TRBD1 (5 bases). Germline assignment: CDR1 SGDLS and CDR2 YYNGEE. This CDR3 has 14 amino acids. V lost 3 bases and J lost 2, with 12 bases in between. The CDR3 reads CASSEGWNTYEQYF. For the CDR3, the DNA is TGTGCCAGCAGCGAGGGGTGGAATACCTACGAGCAGTACTTC.